The present entry profiles one TCR beta chain with its context. Libraries were prepared by immunoSEQ multiplex PCR; TCRdb keeps only in-frame clonotypes and omits some of them. This sample has 40,000 to 45,000 clones; around 93% occur once, and the top ten carry over 0.5%. The data were taken from a study of T cell changes during pregnancy in multiple sclerosis. This CDR3 spans 21 amino acids. Germline V gene data show CDR1 as MNHEY and CDR2 as SMNVEV (reference sequence). The V segment lost 9 bases and the J segment 2 bases; nucleotides outside the gene matches: 23. The V gene is TRBV27, the J gene TRBJ2-2, with 11 nucleotides matching TRBD2. The sample consisted of CD4+ T cells from peripheral blood mononuclear cells, taken in the third trimester of pregnancy. The clonotype comes from a female donor with multiple sclerosis, enrolled in a pregnancy study. The CDR3 nucleotides are TGTGCCAGATGGGGGAAAGGTAGCGGGAGGGCCGTTGGGCTTAACACCGGGGAGCTGTTTTTT. The encoded protein is CARWGKGSGRAVGLNTGELFF.